Each of the 24 T cell receptor beta chains below was sequenced from the same sample in a study of blood T cell repertoires in COVID-19. Profiling relied on immunoSEQ multiplex PCR, and the TCRdb table lists in-frame clones only, not all of them. The data show approximately 110,000 clones, with approximately 81% seen just once and roughly 3.5% held by the top ten. The sample was peripheral blood. All receptors come from a man aged 40-49 years with acute or convalescent COVID-19.

The rearrangement uses TRBV6-5 and TRBJ2-2, with 14 nucleotides matching TRBD2. Germline V CDR1 and CDR2: MNHEY, SVGAGI. The CDR3 is 16 residues long. The V segment lost 4 bases and the J segment 7 bases; nucleotides outside the gene matches: 5. The CDR3 loop reads CASSFGLAGGGGELFF. CDR3 sequence (DNA): TGTGCCAGCAGTTTCGGACTAGCGGGGGGAGGCGGGGAGCTGTTTTTT.

The V call is TRBV7-3, the J call TRBJ1-1, with 7 positions matching TRBD1. V shed 2 bases, J shed 3 bases, and the junction held 3 bases outside the gene matches. The CDR3 has 14 residues. Germline CDR1 SGHTA, CDR2 FQGTGA. CDR3 sequence (DNA): TGTGCCAGCAGCTTAGGGGGACAGTACACTGAAGCTTTCTTT. Translated: CASSLGGQYTEAFF.

The chain recombines TRBV3-1 (or the pseudogene TRBV3-2) with TRBJ2-2; D remains ambiguous. This CDR3 has 16 residues. V was cut by 3 bases and J by 7 bases, with 18 bases left in between. Germline lookup yields CDR1 LGHDT and CDR2 YNNKEL (reference sequence). In DNA, the CDR3 is TGTGCCAGCAGCCAGACCAGCCTTCCTAGTCTCGGGGAGCTGTTTTTT. Translating it yields CASSQTSLPSLGELFF.

The V and J genes are TRBV5-6 and TRBJ1-2; 7 nucleotides line up with TRBD1. Germline V CDR1 and CDR2: SGHDT, YYEEEE. CDR3 size: 17 residues. V was clipped by 0 bases and J by 2 bases; unmatched bases: 10. In DNA, the CDR3 is TGTGCCAGCAGCTTGGCCCTGATAGCAGGGGGAAACTATGGCTACACCTTC. This translates into CASSLALIAGGNYGYTF.

The rearrangement links TRBV27 to TRBJ1-1, with 9 bases identical to TRBD1. V shed 2 bases, J shed 0 bases, and the junction held 4 bases outside the gene matches. Germline V gives CDR1 MNHEY, CDR2 SMNVEV (reference sequence). The CDR3 is made up of 16 amino acids. The CDR3 DNA is TGTGCCAGCAGTTTAGTAGGACAGGGGATGAACACTGAAGCTTTCTTT. Its translation: CASSLVGQGMNTEAFF.

This clone showed up just a few times. The chain recombines TRBV7-9 with TRBJ2-5, with D possibly being TRBD2 (6 bases). Deletions cut 5 bases from V and 7 bases from J, with 14 bases between. Germline CDR1 SEHNR, CDR2 FQNEAQ (reference sequence). The CDR3 runs 13 residues. The CDR3 sequence is CASSLAGSLTQYF. The CDR3, as DNA: TGTGCCAGCAGCCTCGCGGGGTCATTGACCCAGTACTTC.

The genes are TRBV28 and TRBJ1-2; D remains ambiguous. There are 14 residues in the CDR3. Germline-derived CDR1 and CDR2 are MDHEN and SYDVKM. V lost 9 bases and J lost 3, with 17 bases in between. The CDR3 loop reads CASRGSATDYGYTF. CDR3 bases: TGTGCCAGTAGAGGGTCGGCAACAGACTATGGCTACACCTTC.

The V gene is TRBV5-1, the J gene TRBJ2-5; 10 nucleotides agree with TRBD2. Germline CDR1 reads SGHRS; CDR2 reads YFSETQ. The V segment lost 4 bases and the J segment 0 bases; nucleotides outside the gene matches: 3. CDR3 length: 15 residues. The CDR3 loop reads CASSRLAGDQETQYF. The CDR3, as DNA: TGCGCCAGCAGCAGACTAGCGGGCGACCAAGAGACCCAGTACTTC. The variable domain in full, completed from reference TRBV5-1 and TRBJ2-5, reads KAGVTQTPRYLIKTRGQQVTLSCSPISGHRSVSWYQQTPGQGLQFLFEYFSETQRNKGNFPGRFSGRQFSNSRSEMNVSTLELGDSALYLCASSRLAGDQETQYFGPGTRLLVL.

The rearrangement links TRBV2 to TRBJ2-2; D call uncertain. The CDR3 runs to 12 residues. CDR1 is SNHLY, CDR2 FYNNEI, per germline. Trimming stripped 8 bases from V and 7 bases from J, with 11 bases between. The CDR3 loop reads CASDSRRGELFF. In nucleotides, the CDR3 is TGTGCCAGCGACTCCCGCCGCGGGGAGCTGTTTTTT. The full variable domain, in which reference TRBV2 and TRBJ2-2 provide the parts outside the CDR3, is EPEVTQTPSHQVTQMGQEVILRCVPISNHLYFYWYRQILGQKVEFLVSFYNNEISEKSEIFDDQFSVERPDGSNFTLKIRSTKLEDSAMYFCASDSRRGELFFGEGSRLTVL.

This clone was seen only a few times. CDR3 region: CAGTGTGSEKLFF. The CDR3 nucleotides are TGTGCCGGGACCGGGACAGGGTCCGAAAAACTGTTTTTT. The rearrangement links TRBV2 to TRBJ1-4, with 9 bases lining up with TRBD1. Unmatched junction bases numbered 9, after V lost 11 bases and J lost 8 bases. The CDR3 has 13 residues. The germline V gene has CDR1 SNHLY and CDR2 FYNNEI.

The gene calls are TRBV5-1 and TRBJ2-3, with D possibly TRBD1 on 6 matching bases. Germline lookup yields CDR1 SGHRS and CDR2 YFSETQ. The CDR3 totals 16 residues. The germline V and J ends were trimmed by 3 bases and 6 bases, with 20 bases remaining between them. DNA for the CDR3: TGCGCCAGCAGCTCCGACGGGACACTTGGTTCCGATACGCAGTATTTT. It codes for CASSSDGTLGSDTQYF.

As to this clone: Germline is not matched at one junction end, which may reflect a read error. The chain carries TRBV5-1 and TRBJ1-3; D is perhaps TRBD1 (6 bases). This CDR3 contains 14 residues. CDR1 and CDR2 from the germline V gene are SGHRS and YFSETQ. The CDR3 region has the DNA TGCGCTAGCAGCTTGACAGGTTCAGGAAACACCATATATTTT. Translating it yields CASSLTGSGNTIYF. The full variable domain, its missing parts supplied by reference TRBV5-1 and TRBJ1-3, is KAGVTQTPRYLIKTRGQQVTLSCSPISGHRSVSWYQQTPGQGLQFLFEYFSETQRNKGNFPGRFSGRQFSNSRSEMNVSTLELGDSALYLCASSLTGSGNTIYFGEGSWLTVV.

This sequence joins TRBV11-3 and TRBJ2-7, with D possibly being TRBD2 (6 bases). Per the germline V gene, CDR1 is SGHNT and CDR2 is YENEEA. V was shortened by 5 bases and J by 6 bases, with 11 bases between the two germline ends. The CDR3 consists of 12 residues. Here the CDR3 reads CASSRSSAEQYF. The CDR3 bases are TGTGCCAGCAGCAGATCTAGCGCCGAGCAGTACTTC.

The chain carries TRBV7-9 and TRBJ2-1, with 11 nucleotides matching TRBD2. Losses at the gene ends were 5 bases for V and 0 bases for J; bases not matched to a gene: 6. This CDR3 is 17 amino acids long. The germline V gene has CDR1 SEHNR and CDR2 FQNEAQ (reference sequence). The CDR3 loop is CASSPLAGENSYNEQFF. CDR3 DNA: TGTGCCAGCAGCCCACTAGCGGGGGAGAACTCCTACAATGAGCAGTTCTTC.

The J gene is TRBJ2-7, the V gene TRBV2; D perhaps matches TRBD2 (6 bases). Trimming cost V 3 bases and J 9 bases, with 12 bases left between them. The CDR3 extends over 12 amino acids. Germline V gives CDR1 SNHLY, CDR2 FYNNEI. The CDR3 loop is CASSDHQGGQYF. DNA for the CDR3: TGTGCCAGCAGTGACCACCAGGGAGGGCAGTACTTC.

The rearrangement joins TRBV19 to TRBJ1-1; D gene unclear. This CDR3 is 12 amino acids long. Germline V CDR1 and CDR2: LNHDA, SQIVND (reference sequence). Deletions cut 5 bases from V and 4 bases from J, with 8 bases between. The CDR3 loop reads CASSAIGTEAFF. In DNA form, the CDR3 reads TGTGCCAGTAGTGCCATCGGCACTGAAGCTTTCTTT.

The CDR3 DNA reads as TGTGCCAGCAGCCCCGGCAGGGCAAATGAAAAACTGTTTTTT. Translation: CASSPGRANEKLFF. This chain links TRBV25-1 with TRBJ1-4, with D perhaps matching TRBD1 (5 bases). This CDR3 comprises 14 residues. Germline CDR1 and CDR2: MGHDK and SYGVNS. V lost 6 bases to trimming and J lost 5 bases, with 13 bases between them.

This sequence joins TRBV5-1 and TRBJ2-3; D is unclear. Germline CDR1 and CDR2: SGHRS and YFSETQ. The V gene lost 2 bases and the J gene lost 0 bases, with 7 bases spanning the gap. The CDR3 is made up of 14 amino acids. CDR3 bases: TGCGCCAGCAGCTTTAAATCTAGCACAGATACGCAGTATTTT. This codes for CASSFKSSTDTQYF. Based on the CDR3 plus reference TRBV5-1 and TRBJ2-3, the full variable domain is KAGVTQTPRYLIKTRGQQVTLSCSPISGHRSVSWYQQTPGQGLQFLFEYFSETQRNKGNFPGRFSGRQFSNSRSEMNVSTLELGDSALYLCASSFKSSTDTQYFGPGTRLTVL.

The J gene is TRBJ2-3, the V gene TRBV29-1; TRBD2 matches at 8 bases. CDR3 size: 18 residues. CDR1 and CDR2 (germline): SQVTM, ANQGSEA. After removal of 3 bases from V and 2 bases from J, the junction contained 16 bases not matched to a gene. The CDR3, as DNA: TGCAGCGTTGACGCCCTCCTGGGGGAGCGGGGGTTCACAGATACGCAGTATTTT. Its translation is CSVDALLGERGFTDTQYF.

V is TRBV3-1 (or the pseudogene TRBV3-2) and J is TRBJ2-3; tentatively, D is TRBD2 (6 bases). Trimming removed 2 bases at V and 3 bases at J, with 12 bases between. This CDR3 has 15 residues. Germline-derived CDR1 and CDR2 are LGHDT and YNNKEL (reference sequence). In nucleotides, the CDR3 is TGTGCCAGCAGCCAACCAGCGGGCCCAACAGATACGCAGTATTTT. This encodes CASSQPAGPTDTQYF.

This chain joins TRBV5-1 and TRBJ2-5; D may be TRBD2 (5 bases). V lost 0 bases and J 3 bases, leaving 9 bases between the germline ends. The CDR3 runs to 14 residues. Per germline, CDR1 SGHRS and CDR2 YFSETQ. CDR3 coding DNA: TGCGCCAGCAGCTTGGAATGGGAGAAAGAGACCCAGTACTTC. This gives the protein CASSLEWEKETQYF.

The gene calls are TRBV6-5 and TRBJ2-7, with D perhaps TRBD2 (5 bases). Between the trimmed V and J ends, which lost 6 bases and 2 bases, there was a span of 14 bases. This CDR3 is built from 14 residues. Looked up from germline, CDR1 is MNHEY and CDR2 is SVGAGI. Here the CDR3 DNA reads TGTGCCAGCAGAGGAGGCCAATCGGCCTACGAGCAGTACTTC. It yields the protein CASRGGQSAYEQYF.

This chain links TRBV5-1 with TRBJ1-6; TRBD1 matches 10 bases. Trimming at V came to 4 bases and at J to 7 bases, leaving 2 bases not matched to a gene. Germline CDR1 is SGHRS and CDR2 is YFSETQ. The CDR3 runs 14 residues. DNA of the CDR3: TGCGCCAGCAGCCTGACAGGGGGCAATTCACCCCTCCACTTT. It is translated as CASSLTGGNSPLHF.

The chain joins TRBV6-5 to TRBJ2-3; D possibly corresponds to TRBD2 (5 bases). The CDR3 consists of 14 residues. Trimming took 6 bases from V and 1 from J, leaving 11 bases between them. Germline assignment: CDR1 MNHEY and CDR2 SVGAGI. CDR3 sequence reads: CASRWSGGTDTQYF. In nucleotides, the CDR3 is TGTGCCAGCAGATGGAGCGGCGGCACAGATACGCAGTATTTT.